This T cell receptor (beta chain) appears in the sequencing data of a study of blood T cell repertoires in COVID-19. About the research overall: The United States, Italy and Spain provided the acute and convalescent COVID-19 samples.

Sequenced by immunoSEQ multiplex PCR; TCRdb stores in-frame clones only, minus some. The sample lists approximately 500,000 clones; approximately 83% were seen once. This clone was counted only a few times. From germline, CDR1 is LNHDA and CDR2 SQIVND (reference sequence). The CDR3 totals 14 residues. The V end lost 4 bases, the J end lost 6 bases, and 15 bases lay between the germline ends. This TCR was sampled from a human donor in a cohort sampled during active COVID-19. The rearrangement links TRBV19 to TRBJ1-1; TRBD1 is a possible D gene (6 bases). The specimen was peripheral blood. As DNA, the CDR3 is TGTGCCAGTAGTAAAGGCCAGGGGCTCGCTGAAGCTTTCTTT. This encodes CASSKGQGLAEAFF.